These 27 T cell receptor beta chains were all obtained from the same sample, sequenced in a study of T-cell memory formation after mild COVID-19. TCRdb re-called the 5' RACE reads through MiXCR, storing one row per CDR3 protein. Among about 470,000 distinct CDR3 sequences, about 23% were seen once, and the ten largest hold around 13%. The specimen was PBMCs or a T cell subset sorted from them (not recorded which). These receptors originate from an adult woman who had mild COVID-19 (a few samples of this study predate the infection). Cell type and time point are not known.

The chain carries TRBV7-2 and TRBJ2-3; 8 bases line up with TRBD2. Germline V gives CDR1 SGHTA, CDR2 FQGNSA. After removal of 5 bases from V and 1 base from J, the junction contained 11 bases not matched to a gene. CDR3 size: 17 residues. CDR3 region: CASSAPVSGGGTDTQYF. CDR3 DNA sequence: TGTGCCAGCAGCGCCCCTGTGAGCGGGGGTGGCACAGATACGCAGTATTTT.

In this sample, this clonotype turned up a few times. The V gene is TRBV7-3, the J gene TRBJ2-3; tentatively, D is TRBD1 or TRBD2 (5 bases each). The germline CDR1 and CDR2 sequences are SGHTA and FQGTGA. Trimming removed 5 bases from V and 2 bases from J, with 8 bases in between. This CDR3 spans 13 amino acids. The CDR3 DNA follows: TGTGCCAGCAGCGGGGGTTTCACAGATACGCAGTATTTT. This translates into CASSGGFTDTQYF.

This clonotype showed up just a few times. The V and J genes are TRBV12-3 or TRBV12-4 and TRBJ2-7; no reliable D call. The CDR3 has 14 residues. V lost 0 bases and J 3 bases, leaving 9 bases between the germline ends. The chain's CDR3 is CASSLAPSSYEQYF. The DNA for the CDR3 is TGTGCCAGCAGTTTAGCGCCGTCTAGCTACGAGCAGTACTTC.

This clonotype was seen a few times. V and J are TRBV19 and TRBJ2-1; no clear D. Trimming stripped 7 bases from V and 7 bases from J, with 11 bases between. The germline CDR1 and CDR2 sequences are LNHDA and SQIVND (reference sequence). The CDR3 runs to 12 residues. For the CDR3, the DNA is TGTGCCAGTAACATGGGGATTAATGAGCAGTTCTTC. This sequence encodes CASNMGINEQFF.

This clonotype has more than one count but fewer than ten. The chain employs TRBV5-1 and TRBJ1-1, with D tentatively TRBD1 (6 bases). Germline V lookup: CDR1 SGHRS, CDR2 YFSETQ. This CDR3 has 13 residues. Trimming stripped 3 bases from V and 1 base from J, with 7 bases between. CDR3 region: CASSWTANTEAFF. The CDR3 coding sequence is TGCGCCAGCAGCTGGACAGCGAACACTGAAGCTTTCTTT.

This clonotype was recorded a few times. This chain joins TRBV10-3 and TRBJ2-7; D may correspond to TRBD1 or TRBD2 (5 bases each). V lost 6 bases, J lost 0 bases, and 21 bases lay in between. The germline CDR1 and CDR2 sequences are ENHRY and SYGVKD. The CDR3 has 17 amino acids. The CDR3 reads CAIRGVQGRASSYEQYF. CDR3 nucleotides: TGTGCCATCAGGGGGGTCCAGGGTCGTGCTAGCTCCTACGAGCAGTACTTC.

Only a few counts were recorded for this clonotype. The chain combines TRBV7-3 with TRBJ1-1; D unresolved. The ends were cut back, 8 bases at V and 0 bases at J, with 10 bases in the middle. This CDR3 has 13 residues. Germline CDR1 reads SGHTA; CDR2 reads FQGTGA. The CDR3 bases are TGTGCCAGCCAGAGCCACTTGAACACTGAAGCTTTCTTT. It codes for CASQSHLNTEAFF.

This chain connects TRBV5-6 to TRBJ1-1; D is perhaps TRBD1 (5 bases). Trimming removed 0 bases from V and 11 bases from J, with 11 bases in between. The V gene's germline CDR1 is SGHDT and CDR2 YYEEEE. There are 12 residues in the CDR3. The CDR3 loop reads CASSLVGVTAFF. CDR3 DNA sequence: TGTGCCAGCAGCTTGGTAGGGGTAACGGCTTTCTTT.

This clonotype was seen a few times. The chain uses TRBV27 and TRBJ2-3, with D tentatively TRBD2 (6 bases). Germline CDR1 reads MNHEY; CDR2 reads SMNVEV (reference sequence). The CDR3 loop spans 15 amino acids. Trimming took off 7 bases at V and 2 bases at J, with 16 bases between the two ends. The CDR3 DNA follows: TGTGCCAGCACCCCATTTAGCGGCCTCACAGATACGCAGTATTTT. Protein product: CASTPFSGLTDTQYF.

The genes are TRBV7-6 and TRBJ2-3, with a tentative D call TRBD2 (6 bases). The CDR3 loop spans 14 amino acids. In germline, CDR1 is SGHVS, CDR2 FNYEAQ. V lost 4 bases, J lost 5 bases, and 13 bases lay in between. CDR3 in amino acids: CASSSRDSIDTQYF. CDR3 in DNA: TGTGCCAGCAGCTCACGGGACTCGATAGATACGCAGTATTTT. The complete variable domain, with remaining parts taken from reference TRBV7-6 and TRBJ2-3, reads GAGVSQSPRYKVTKRGQDVALRCDPISGHVSLYWYRQALGQGPEFLTYFNYEAQQDKSGLPNDRFSAERPEGSISTLTIQRTEQRDSAMYRCASSSRDSIDTQYFGPGTRLTVL.

This clonotype came up a few times. This chain joins TRBV12-3 or TRBV12-4 and TRBJ2-3, with unresolved D. The CDR3 extends over 14 amino acids. V was trimmed by 3 bases and J by 1 base, leaving 8 bases between them. CDR3 nucleotide sequence: TGTGCCAGCAGTTTCGTTATCCGCACAGATACGCAGTATTTT. Protein product: CASSFVIRTDTQYF.

The J gene is TRBJ2-1, the V gene TRBV4-3; a weak D match, TRBD2 (7 bases). There are 17 residues in the CDR3. Trimming pared 1 base from V and 4 bases from J, leaving 17 bases between. CDR1 is LGHNA and CDR2 is YSLEER in the germline V gene. The CDR3 protein is CASSQVRGAGLYNEQFF. DNA of the CDR3: TGCGCCAGCAGCCAAGTCAGGGGAGCGGGATTATACAATGAGCAGTTCTTC.

This clonotype has a handful of counts. The rearrangement uses TRBV3-1 and TRBJ1-1; D not certain. The CDR3 runs 14 residues. V lost 0 bases and J 2 bases, leaving 7 bases between the germline ends. Per the germline V gene, CDR1 is LGHDT and CDR2 is YNNKEL (reference sequence). CDR3 nucleotides: TGTGCCAGCAGCCAAGAGAACAGAAACACTGAAGCTTTCTTT. Residues: CASSQENRNTEAFF.

The chain is built from TRBV4-1 and TRBJ2-7, with TRBD2 matching over 8 bases. Germline lookup yields CDR1 MGHRA and CDR2 YSYEKL. This CDR3 contains 15 residues. Germline trimming cut 3 bases from V and 0 bases from J; bases unmatched to any gene: 4. CDR3 DNA sequence: TGCGCCAGCAGCCACCTCGGGGGGGCCTCCTACGAGCAGTACTTC. This translates into CASSHLGGASYEQYF.

This clonotype was seen a handful of times. The CDR3 region has the DNA TGTGCCACCAGTGAGTCCGGGACAGGGTCAGATACGCAGTATTTT. Protein product: CATSESGTGSDTQYF. The rearrangement uses TRBV24-1 and TRBJ2-3; 9 bases are a match to TRBD1. The trim removed 4 bases at V and 4 bases at J, leaving 5 bases unmatched. The CDR3 runs 15 residues. Germline V gives CDR1 KGHDR, CDR2 SFDVKD.

The V and J genes are TRBV19 and TRBJ2-3; no reliable D call. V lost 3 bases and J lost 3, with 10 bases in between. Looked up from germline, CDR1 is LNHDA and CDR2 is SQIVND (reference sequence). This CDR3 comprises 14 residues. The CDR3 DNA follows: TGTGCCAGTAGTATCCGAGCCCATACAGATACGCAGTATTTT. Translated: CASSIRAHTDTQYF.

Only a few counts were recorded for this clonotype. The rearrangement links TRBV4-1 to TRBJ2-1, with D tentatively TRBD2 (6 bases). Trimming left V 7 bases short and J 5 bases short, with 12 bases between. Germline V lookup: CDR1 MGHRA, CDR2 YSYEKL. The CDR3 has 13 residues. For the CDR3, the DNA is TGCGCCAGCAACCGGGAGCCTAACAATGAGCAGTTCTTC. This sequence encodes CASNREPNNEQFF.

In its sample, this clonotype was seen a few times. The CDR3 nucleotides are TGTGCCAGCAGTCCTCGGGGTGCGGGAGGGCCAGCTGTCGAGCAGTACTTC. Amino acid sequence: CASSPRGAGGPAVEQYF. The chain recombines TRBV12-3 or TRBV12-4 with TRBJ2-7, with TRBD2 identical over 9 bases. The V and J ends lost 5 bases and 6 bases, in that order; junction bases with no gene match: 17. CDR3 size: 17 residues.

The sample holds a few counts of this clonotype. The rearrangement links TRBV7-6 to TRBJ1-2; TRBD1 agrees at 7 bases. V was pared by 5 bases and J by 4 bases, with 10 bases of the junction left unmatched. In germline, CDR1 is SGHVS, CDR2 FNYEAQ. This CDR3 has 15 amino acids. The CDR3 spells CASSIGQDPIYGYTF. The CDR3 bases are TGTGCCAGCAGCATAGGACAGGACCCCATCTATGGCTACACCTTC.

J is TRBJ2-2 and V is TRBV25-1; D is uncertain. CDR3 length equals 14 residues. V dropped 6 bases and J dropped 0 bases, with 8 bases sitting between them. Germline values: CDR1 MGHDK, CDR2 SYGVNS. The CDR3 sequence is CASRTATNTGELFF. The CDR3 coding sequence is TGTGCCAGCAGAACGGCCACGAACACCGGGGAGCTGTTTTTT.

The chain combines TRBV10-3 with TRBJ2-2; no definite D call. This CDR3 has 12 residues. The V gene lost 5 bases and the J gene lost 2 bases, with 3 bases spanning the gap. CDR1 and CDR2 from the germline V gene are ENHRY and SYGVKD. The CDR3 is CAISLNTGELFF. The DNA of the CDR3 is TGTGCCATCAGTCTAAACACCGGGGAGCTGTTTTTT.

J is TRBJ1-2 and V is TRBV6-2 or TRBV6-3, with D hard to call. Per the germline V gene, CDR1 is MNHEY and CDR2 is SVGEGT. Between the trimmed V and J ends, which lost 2 bases and 8 bases, there was a span of 21 bases. CDR3 size: 16 residues. The CDR3 spells CASSYETRQALGGYTF. In DNA form, the CDR3 reads TGTGCCAGCAGTTACGAAACGCGGCAGGCCTTGGGAGGCTACACCTTC.

This clonotype showed up just once. This chain connects TRBV29-1 to TRBJ2-2; no clear D gene. The germline CDR1 and CDR2 sequences are SQVTM and ANQGSEA. Trimming took off 6 bases at V and 3 bases at J, with 5 bases between the two ends. CDR3 size: 11 residues. The CDR3 DNA follows: TGCAGCGTCCGATACACCGGGGAGCTGTTTTTT. It specifies CSVRYTGELFF.

This clonotype turned up a few times. The V call is TRBV12-3 or TRBV12-4, the J call TRBJ1-3; no clear D. V was shortened by 1 base and J by 0 bases, with 10 bases between the two germline ends. This CDR3 spans 16 amino acids. CDR3 in DNA: TGTGCCAGCAGTTTAGGAGACCAACTCTCTGGAAACACCATATATTTT. Protein product: CASSLGDQLSGNTIYF.

This sequence joins TRBV7-8 and TRBJ1-2, with D possibly matching TRBD1 (5 bases). The germline V gene has CDR1 SGHVS and CDR2 FQNEAQ. Trimming stripped 1 base from V and 3 bases from J, with 12 bases between. The CDR3 covers 15 residues. CDR3 sequence (DNA): TGTGCCAGCAGCTTAGGGGGCAGGGACGACTATGGCTACACCTTC. It is translated as CASSLGGRDDYGYTF.

This clonotype has just one count. The chain joins TRBV4-1 to TRBJ2-7; 10 bases match TRBD1. The J segment lost 1 base and the V segment lost 2 bases, leaving 5 bases of the junction unmatched. This CDR3 is 16 amino acids long. Germline V gives CDR1 MGHRA, CDR2 YSYEKL. The CDR3 DNA reads as TGCGCCAGCAGCCAAACCGGACAGGGGGTGTCCTACGAGCAGTACTTC. Amino acid sequence: CASSQTGQGVSYEQYF.

The V call is TRBV19, the J call TRBJ1-1; D may be TRBD1 (5 bases). From germline, CDR1 is LNHDA and CDR2 SQIVND (reference sequence). CDR3 size: 13 residues. V was cut by 6 bases and J by 5 bases, with 13 bases left in between. The CDR3 coding sequence is TGTGCCAGTAGCGGGACCCTTGGGACTGAAGCTTTCTTT. Translated: CASSGTLGTEAFF.